Listed here are 13 T cell receptor beta chains from one sample, sequenced in a study of Ad26.COV2.S vaccination and SARS-CoV-2 variants. TCRdb's copy holds only in-frame clones and misses some; the assay was immunoSEQ multiplex PCR. The repertoire holds around 400,000 clones, with approximately 92% as singletons. Treatment meaning: around 19 received Ad26.COV2.S at low or high dose, single or two shots; several received placebo; per-sample allocation not given. On day 63 after the first injection, vaccine and placebo recipients gave samples. The material was peripheral blood, obtained in a trial of Ad26.COV2.S vaccine versus placebo. The receptors originated from a person between 18 and 60 years old who received the Ad26.COV2.S COVID-19 vaccine or a placebo.

V gene TRBV1 combines with J gene TRBJ1-2; the table assigns TRBD1, which was not confirmed against the DNA. TRBV1 is annotated as a pseudogene. The CDR3 totals 14 residues. CDR3 DNA: TGCACCAGCAGCCAAGAGAAACAGGGCGATGGCTACACCTTC. It encodes CTSSQEKQGDGYTF.

V and J are TRBV6-2 or TRBV6-3 and TRBJ1-5, with 10 bases lining up with TRBD1. CDR1 and CDR2 (germline): MNHEY, SVGEGT. Trimming took 6 bases from V and 6 from J; bases not matched to a gene: 8. This CDR3 is built from 15 residues. DNA of the CDR3: TGTGCCAGCAGCCCGACAGGGGGCTCAGGTCAGCCCCAGCATTTT. Translated: CASSPTGGSGQPQHF.

This clone came up a few times. The gene calls are TRBV6-5 and TRBJ1-1; tentatively, D is TRBD1 (5 bases). V lost 3 bases and J 1 base, leaving 9 bases between the germline ends. The length of the CDR3 is 14 residues. Germline CDR1 reads MNHEY; CDR2 reads SVGAGI. CDR3 loop: CASSYGQGNTEAFF. The CDR3 nucleotides are TGTGCCAGCAGTTATGGGCAGGGGAACACTGAAGCTTTCTTT.

This clone has just one count. The chain couples TRBV7-9 to TRBJ2-3; the match to TRBD2 covers 9 bases. The V and J ends lost 8 bases and 2 bases, in that order; junction bases with no gene match: 5. This CDR3 is built from 14 residues. Germline V gives CDR1 SEHNR, CDR2 FQNEAQ (reference sequence). CDR3 amino acids: CASRLAEHTDTQYF. DNA for the CDR3: TGTGCCAGCCGACTAGCGGAACACACAGATACGCAGTATTTT.

The chain uses TRBV7-8 and TRBJ1-1, with D possibly being TRBD1 (5 bases). There are 14 residues in the CDR3. V was clipped by 1 base and J by 11 bases, with 17 bases between them. The germline gives CDR1 SGHVS, CDR2 FQNEAQ. The CDR3 sequence: CASSLGPGREEAFF. For the CDR3, the DNA is TGTGCCAGCAGCTTAGGACCGGGACGGGAGGAGGCTTTCTTT.

The J gene is TRBJ1-5, the V gene TRBV19; the D is unclear. The V end was cut by 9 bases, the J end by 0 bases, with 9 bases between. Germline-derived CDR1 and CDR2 are LNHDA and SQIVND (reference sequence). This CDR3 region has 13 residues. The CDR3 spells CASRWYSNQPQHF. The DNA for the CDR3 is TGTGCCAGCAGATGGTATAGCAATCAGCCCCAGCATTTT. The full variable domain, completed using reference TRBV19 and TRBJ1-5, is DGGITQSPKYLFRKEGQNVTLSCEQNLNHDAMYWYRQDPGQGLRLIYYSQIVNDFQKGDIAEGYSVSREKKESFPLTVTSAQKNPTAFYLCASRWYSNQPQHFGDGTRLSIL.

The V call is TRBV5-4, the J call TRBJ2-2, with unresolved D. V lost 4 bases to trimming and J lost 0 bases, with 4 bases between them. The CDR3 is made up of 13 amino acids. Germline lookup yields CDR1 SGHNT and CDR2 YYREEE (reference sequence). The CDR3 protein is CASSRTNTGELFF. CDR3 DNA: TGTGCCAGCAGCCGAACGAACACCGGGGAGCTGTTTTTT. The full variable domain, its missing parts supplied by reference TRBV5-4 and TRBJ2-2, is ETGVTQSPTHLIKTRGQQVTLRCSSQSGHNTVSWYQQALGQGPQFIFQYYREEENGRGNFPPRFSGLQFPNYSSELNVNALELDDSALYLCASSRTNTGELFFGEGSRLTVL.

This clone was seen a single time. The chain is built from TRBV4-3 and TRBJ1-1, with a weak D call TRBD1 (6 bases). Germline V gene lookup returns CDR1 LGHNA and CDR2 YSLEER. The CDR3 is 13 amino acids. The V end was cut by 3 bases, the J end by 5 bases, with 10 bases between. The CDR3: CASSQDSGTEAFF. CDR3 bases: TGCGCCAGCAGCCAGGACAGTGGGACTGAAGCTTTCTTT.

With regard to this clone: Within the sample, other DNA sequences also encode this same CDR3. This chain joins TRBV2 and TRBJ2-7; D assignment may be TRBD1 or TRBD2 (5 bases each). CDR3 length: 13 residues. The germline V and J ends were trimmed by 6 bases and 1 base, with 10 bases remaining between them. Germline V lookup: CDR1 SNHLY, CDR2 FYNNEI. The CDR3 region is CASSRDGSYEQYF. The DNA for the CDR3 is TGTGCCAGCAGCCGGGACGGTTCCTACGAGCAGTACTTC. Full variable domain (remainder filled in from reference TRBV2 and TRBJ2-7): EPEVTQTPSHQVTQMGQEVILRCVPISNHLYFYWYRQILGQKVEFLVSFYNNEISEKSEIFDDQFSVERPDGSNFTLKIRSTKLEDSAMYFCASSRDGSYEQYFGPGTRLTVT.

The V and J genes are TRBV9 and TRBJ2-1; 8 bases fit TRBD2. J was trimmed by 0 bases and V by 0 bases; bases with no gene match: 14. The CDR3 sequence is 20 residues long. Per the germline V gene, CDR1 is SGDLS and CDR2 is YYNGEE. The CDR3 loop reads CASSVARPAGAPSSYNEQFF. The CDR3 coding sequence is TGTGCCAGCAGCGTAGCTAGGCCAGCGGGAGCCCCCAGCTCCTACAATGAGCAGTTCTTC.

The rearrangement links TRBV6-5 to TRBJ1-2; 7 bases are shared with TRBD1. The CDR3 is 13 amino acids. Germline CDR1 and CDR2: MNHEY and SVGAGI. J was trimmed by 6 bases and V by 2 bases; bases with no gene match: 3. CDR3 sequence: CASSYGQGDGYTF. The DNA for the CDR3 is TGTGCCAGCAGTTACGGGCAGGGGGATGGCTACACCTTC.

This clone was detected only once. The CDR3 is CASSQGLAGVTQYF. The CDR3 DNA is TGTGCCAGCAGCCAGGGACTAGCGGGAGTTACGCAGTATTTT. The chain links TRBV7-2 to TRBJ2-3; 14 nucleotides align to TRBD2. The CDR3 runs to 14 residues. V was clipped by 5 bases and J by 8 bases; unmatched bases: 3. CDR1 SGHTA and CDR2 FQGNSA come from the germline V gene.

The chain has TRBV19 and TRBJ1-2; a possible D gene is TRBD1 (6 bases). The CDR3 is 13 residues long. Germline-derived CDR1 and CDR2 are LNHDA and SQIVND (reference sequence). V was cut by 6 bases and J by 6 bases, with 14 bases left in between. The CDR3 sequence is CASRPTGVNGYTF. CDR3 DNA sequence: TGTGCCAGTAGGCCGACAGGTGTGAATGGCTACACCTTC.